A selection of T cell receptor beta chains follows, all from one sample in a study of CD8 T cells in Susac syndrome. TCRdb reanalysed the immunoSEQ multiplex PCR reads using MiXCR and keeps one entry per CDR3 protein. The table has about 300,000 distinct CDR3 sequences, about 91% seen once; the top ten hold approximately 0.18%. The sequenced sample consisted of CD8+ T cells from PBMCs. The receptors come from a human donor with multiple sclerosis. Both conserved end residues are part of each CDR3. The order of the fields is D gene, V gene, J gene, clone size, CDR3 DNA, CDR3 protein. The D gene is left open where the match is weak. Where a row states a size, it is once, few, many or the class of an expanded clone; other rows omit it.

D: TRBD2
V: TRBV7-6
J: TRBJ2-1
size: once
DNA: TGTGCCAGCAGCGCCCAGGAAATACTAGCGGGGGTACGGGATGAGCAGTTCTTC
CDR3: CASSAQEILAGVRDEQFF

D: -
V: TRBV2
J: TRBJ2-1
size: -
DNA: TGTGCCAGCAGTGAATATCCAGGGGTTGGGCAGTTCTTC
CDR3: CASSEYPGVGQFF

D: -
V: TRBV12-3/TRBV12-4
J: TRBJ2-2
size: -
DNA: TGTGCCAGCACCGGTTCCGGGGAGCTGTTTTTT
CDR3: CASTGSGELFF

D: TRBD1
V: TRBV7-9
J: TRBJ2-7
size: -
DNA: TGTGCCAGCAGTACCCCAGGGGGCGAGGGGTACTTC
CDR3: CASSTPGGEGYF

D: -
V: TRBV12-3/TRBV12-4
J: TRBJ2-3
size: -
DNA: TGTGCCAGCAGTTTAGCGGGAGCGGAAGATACGCAGTATTTT
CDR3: CASSLAGAEDTQYF

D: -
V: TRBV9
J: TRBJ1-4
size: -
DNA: TGTGCCAGCAGCGCCAGTGGGGGGGATGAAAAACTGTTTTTT
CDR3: CASSASGGDEKLFF

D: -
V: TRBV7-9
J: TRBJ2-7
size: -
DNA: TGTGCCAGCAGCTTAGAAACCGAGCAGTACTTC
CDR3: CASSLETEQYF

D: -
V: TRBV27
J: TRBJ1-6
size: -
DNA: TGTGCCAGCAGTTTGGGGGGACTCAATAATTCACCCCTCCACTTT
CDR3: CASSLGGLNNSPLHF

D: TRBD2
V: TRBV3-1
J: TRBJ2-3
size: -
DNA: TGTGCCAGCAGCCATCCCGGGACTACAAAGGACGATACGCAGTATTTT
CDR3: CASSHPGTTKDDTQYF

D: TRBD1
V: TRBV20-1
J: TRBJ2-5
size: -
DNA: TGCAGTGCTACTGCAGGGGGCCAAGAGACCCAGTACTTC
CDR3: CSATAGGQETQYF

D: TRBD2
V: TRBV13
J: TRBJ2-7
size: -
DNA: TGTGCCAGCAGCTTACGGCGGGAGGTCCGCTACGAGCAGTACTTC
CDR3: CASSLRREVRYEQYF

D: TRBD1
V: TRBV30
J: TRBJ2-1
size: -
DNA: TGTGCCTGCCCCGGACAGGGAGTCTACAATGAGCAGTTCTTC
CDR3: CACPGQGVYNEQFF

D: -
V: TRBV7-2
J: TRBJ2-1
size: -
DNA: TGTGCCAGCAGCTTTGACCCTGACGGCTCCTACAATGAGCAGTTCTTC
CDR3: CASSFDPDGSYNEQFF

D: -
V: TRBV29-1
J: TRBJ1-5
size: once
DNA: TGCAGCGTTGGTAAACAGCCCAATCAGCCCCAGCATTTT
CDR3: CSVGKQPNQPQHF

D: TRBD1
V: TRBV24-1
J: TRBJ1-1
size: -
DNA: TGTGCCACCAGTGATCCGGGACAGGGGGAACGGGCTTTCTTT
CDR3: CATSDPGQGERAFF

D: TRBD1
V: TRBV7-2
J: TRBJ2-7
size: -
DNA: TGTGCCAGCAGAAAAACAGGGGGCTACGAGCAGTACTTC
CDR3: CASRKTGGYEQYF

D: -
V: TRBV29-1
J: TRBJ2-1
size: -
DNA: TGCAGCGTGACCCAGCAAGCTTACAATGAGCAGTTCTTC
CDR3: CSVTQQAYNEQFF

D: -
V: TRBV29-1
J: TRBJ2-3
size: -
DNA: TGCAGCGTAGCTTTTGGTCGCACAGATACGCAGTATTTT
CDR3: CSVAFGRTDTQYF

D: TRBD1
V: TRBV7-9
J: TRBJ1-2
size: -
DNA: TGTGCCAGCAGCCAAGAGGACAGGGGGCCTGATGGCTACACCTTC
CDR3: CASSQEDRGPDGYTF

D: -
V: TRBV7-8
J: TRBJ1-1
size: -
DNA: TGTGCCAGCAGCCTCGGGACGGCTGGAAGGACCACTGAAGCTTTCTTT
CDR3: CASSLGTAGRTTEAFF